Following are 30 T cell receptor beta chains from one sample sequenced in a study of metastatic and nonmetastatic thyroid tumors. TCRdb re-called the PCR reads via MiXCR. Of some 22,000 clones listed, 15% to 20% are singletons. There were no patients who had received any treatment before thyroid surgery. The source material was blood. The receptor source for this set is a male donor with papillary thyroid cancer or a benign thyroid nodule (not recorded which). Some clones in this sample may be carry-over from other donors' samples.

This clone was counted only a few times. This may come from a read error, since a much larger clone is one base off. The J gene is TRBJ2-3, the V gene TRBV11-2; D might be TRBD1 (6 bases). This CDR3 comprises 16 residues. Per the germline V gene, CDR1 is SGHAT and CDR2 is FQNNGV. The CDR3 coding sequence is TGTACCAGCAGCTTAGGGGGTGGCTCTTTCGACGATACGCAGTATTTT. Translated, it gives CTSSLGGGSFDDTQYF.

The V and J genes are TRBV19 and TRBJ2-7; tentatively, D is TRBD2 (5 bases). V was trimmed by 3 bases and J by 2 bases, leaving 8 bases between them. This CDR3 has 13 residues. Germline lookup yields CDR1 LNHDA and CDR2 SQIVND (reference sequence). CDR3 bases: TGTGCCAGTAGTATTAGCGAGACCTACGAGCAGTACTTC. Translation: CASSISETYEQYF.

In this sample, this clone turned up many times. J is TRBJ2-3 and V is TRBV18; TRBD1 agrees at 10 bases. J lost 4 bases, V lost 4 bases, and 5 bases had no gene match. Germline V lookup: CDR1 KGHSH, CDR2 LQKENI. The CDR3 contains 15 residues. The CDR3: CASSQGQGNADTQYF. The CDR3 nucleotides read TGTGCCAGCTCACAGGGACAGGGGAATGCAGATACGCAGTATTTT. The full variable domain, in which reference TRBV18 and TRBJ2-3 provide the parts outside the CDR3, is NAGVMQNPRHLVRRRGQEARLRCSPMKGHSHVYWYRQLPEEGLKFMVYLQKENIIDESGMPKERFSAEFPKEGPSILRIQQVVRGDSAAYFCASSQGQGNADTQYFGPGTRLTVL.

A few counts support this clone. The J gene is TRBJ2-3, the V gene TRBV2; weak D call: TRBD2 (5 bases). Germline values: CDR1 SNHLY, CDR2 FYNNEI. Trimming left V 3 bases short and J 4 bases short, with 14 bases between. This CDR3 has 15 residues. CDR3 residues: CASSETGSSADTQYF. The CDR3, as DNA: TGTGCCAGCAGTGAGACTGGGAGTAGCGCAGATACGCAGTATTTT.

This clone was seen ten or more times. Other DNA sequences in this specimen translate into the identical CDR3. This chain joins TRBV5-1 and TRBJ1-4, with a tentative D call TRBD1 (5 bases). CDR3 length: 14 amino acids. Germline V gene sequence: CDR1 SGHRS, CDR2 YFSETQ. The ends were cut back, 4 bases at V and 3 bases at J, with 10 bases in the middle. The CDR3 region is CASSEGHSNEKLFF. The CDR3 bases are TGCGCCAGCAGCGAGGGGCATTCTAATGAAAAACTGTTTTTT.

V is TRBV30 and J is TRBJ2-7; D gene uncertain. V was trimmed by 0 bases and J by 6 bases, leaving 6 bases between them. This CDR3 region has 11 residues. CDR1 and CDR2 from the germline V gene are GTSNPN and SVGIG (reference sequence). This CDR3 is CAWSVHGEQYF. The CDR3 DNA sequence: TGTGCCTGGAGTGTCCATGGCGAGCAGTACTTC.

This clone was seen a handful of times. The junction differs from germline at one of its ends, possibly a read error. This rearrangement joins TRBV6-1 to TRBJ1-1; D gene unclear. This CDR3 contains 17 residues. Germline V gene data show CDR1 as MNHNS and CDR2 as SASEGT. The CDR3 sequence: CASSRMAGDEWNTESFF. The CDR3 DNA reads TGTGCCAGCAGTCGTATGGCAGGTGACGAGTGGAACACTGAATCTTTCTTT.

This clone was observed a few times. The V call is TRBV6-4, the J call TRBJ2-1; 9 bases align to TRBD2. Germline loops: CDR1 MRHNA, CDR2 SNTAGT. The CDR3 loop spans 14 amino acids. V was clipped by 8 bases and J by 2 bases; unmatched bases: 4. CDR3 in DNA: TGTGCCAGCGACTGGACTAGCGCCTACAATGAGCAGTTCTTC. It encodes CASDWTSAYNEQFF.

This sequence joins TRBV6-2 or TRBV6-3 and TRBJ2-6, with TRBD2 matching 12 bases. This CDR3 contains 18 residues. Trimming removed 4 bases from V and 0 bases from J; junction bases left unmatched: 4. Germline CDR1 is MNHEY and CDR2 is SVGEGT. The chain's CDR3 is CASSFSSGRASGANVLTF. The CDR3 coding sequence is TGTGCCAGCAGTTTTTCTAGCGGGAGGGCCTCTGGGGCCAACGTCCTGACTTTC.

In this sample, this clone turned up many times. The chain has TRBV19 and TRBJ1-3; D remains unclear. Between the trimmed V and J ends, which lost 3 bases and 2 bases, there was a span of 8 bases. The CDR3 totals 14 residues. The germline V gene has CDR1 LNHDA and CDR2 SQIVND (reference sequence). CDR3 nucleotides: TGTGCCAGTAGTATCACTGGGCCTGGAAACACCATATATTTT. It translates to CASSITGPGNTIYF.

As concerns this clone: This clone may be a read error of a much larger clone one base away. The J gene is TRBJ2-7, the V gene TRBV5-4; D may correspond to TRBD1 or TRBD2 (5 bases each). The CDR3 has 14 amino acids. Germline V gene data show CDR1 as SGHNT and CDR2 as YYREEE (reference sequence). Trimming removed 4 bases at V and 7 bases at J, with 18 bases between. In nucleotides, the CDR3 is TGTGCCAGCAGCGTGCCGGGGCCAAAAGTGGAGCAGTACTTC. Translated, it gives CASSVPGPKVEQYF. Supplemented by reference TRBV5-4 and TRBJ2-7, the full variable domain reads ETGVTQSPTHLIKTRGQQVTLRCSSQSGHNTVSWYQQALGQGPQFIFQYYREEENGRGNFPPRFSGLQFPNYSSELNVNALELDDSALYLCASSVPGPKVEQYFGPGTRLTVT.

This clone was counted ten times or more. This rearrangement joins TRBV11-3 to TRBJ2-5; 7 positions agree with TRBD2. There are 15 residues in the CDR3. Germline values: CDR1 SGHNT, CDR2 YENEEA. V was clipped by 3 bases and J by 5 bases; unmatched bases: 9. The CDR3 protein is CASSFGTSRGETQYF. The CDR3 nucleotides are TGTGCCAGCAGCTTTGGGACTTCGCGGGGGGAGACCCAGTACTTC.

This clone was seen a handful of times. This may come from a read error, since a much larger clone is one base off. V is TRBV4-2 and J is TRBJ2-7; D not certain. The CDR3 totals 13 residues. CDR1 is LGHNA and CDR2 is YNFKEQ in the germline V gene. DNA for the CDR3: TGTGCCAGCAGCCAAGTGGGATCTTACGAGCAGCACTTC. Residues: CASSQVGSYEQHF.

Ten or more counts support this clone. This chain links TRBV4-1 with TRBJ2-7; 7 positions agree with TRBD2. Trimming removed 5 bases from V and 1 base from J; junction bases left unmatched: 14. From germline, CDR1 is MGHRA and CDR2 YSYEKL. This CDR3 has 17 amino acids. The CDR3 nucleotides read TGCGCCAGCAGCGTCTCTAGCGGTCAGGGCCGGTCCTACGAGCAGTACTTC. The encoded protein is CASSVSSGQGRSYEQYF.

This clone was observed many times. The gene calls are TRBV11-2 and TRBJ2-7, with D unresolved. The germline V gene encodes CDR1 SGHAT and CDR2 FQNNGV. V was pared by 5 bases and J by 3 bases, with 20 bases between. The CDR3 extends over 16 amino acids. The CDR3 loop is CASSRTTGPGDYEQYF. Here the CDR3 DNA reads TGTGCCAGCAGCAGAACCACCGGCCCCGGTGACTACGAGCAGTACTTC.

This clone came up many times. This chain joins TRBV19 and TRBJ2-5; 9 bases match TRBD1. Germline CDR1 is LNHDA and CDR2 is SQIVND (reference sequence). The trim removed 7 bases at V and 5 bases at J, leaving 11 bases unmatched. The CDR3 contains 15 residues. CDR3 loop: CASTTTGGEGETQYF. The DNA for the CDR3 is TGTGCCAGTACCACGACAGGGGGAGAAGGGGAGACCCAGTACTTC. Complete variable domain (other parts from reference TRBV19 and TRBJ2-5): DGGITQSPKYLFRKEGQNVTLSCEQNLNHDAMYWYRQDPGQGLRLIYYSQIVNDFQKGDIAEGYSVSREKKESFPLTVTSAQKNPTAFYLCASTTTGGEGETQYFGPGTRLLVL.

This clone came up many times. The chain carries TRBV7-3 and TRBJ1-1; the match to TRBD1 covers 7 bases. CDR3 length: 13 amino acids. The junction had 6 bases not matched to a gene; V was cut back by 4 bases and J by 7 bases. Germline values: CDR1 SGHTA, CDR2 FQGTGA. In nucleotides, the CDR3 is TGTGCCAGCAGCTCGACAGGGTATGGTGAAGCTTTCTTT. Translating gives CASSSTGYGEAFF.

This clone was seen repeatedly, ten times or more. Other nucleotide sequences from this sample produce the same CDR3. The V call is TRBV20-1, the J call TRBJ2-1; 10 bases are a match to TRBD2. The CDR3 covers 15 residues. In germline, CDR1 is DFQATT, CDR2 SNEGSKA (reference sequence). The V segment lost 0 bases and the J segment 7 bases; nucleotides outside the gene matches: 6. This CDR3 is CSARDLSGRVNEQFF. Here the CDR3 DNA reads TGCAGTGCTAGAGATTTAAGCGGGAGGGTGAATGAGCAGTTCTTC.

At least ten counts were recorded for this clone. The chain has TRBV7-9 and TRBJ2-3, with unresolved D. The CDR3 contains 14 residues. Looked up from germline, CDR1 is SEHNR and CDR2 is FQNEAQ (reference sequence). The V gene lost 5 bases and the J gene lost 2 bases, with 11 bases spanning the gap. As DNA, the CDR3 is TGTGCCAGCAGCCCTGGACGGTCCACAGATACGCAGTATTTT. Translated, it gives CASSPGRSTDTQYF.

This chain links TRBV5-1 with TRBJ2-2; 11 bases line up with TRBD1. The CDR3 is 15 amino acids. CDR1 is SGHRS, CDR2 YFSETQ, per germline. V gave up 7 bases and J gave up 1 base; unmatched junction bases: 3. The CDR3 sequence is CASWDRGKNTGELFF. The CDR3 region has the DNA TGCGCCAGCTGGGACAGGGGGAAGAACACCGGGGAGCTGTTTTTT.

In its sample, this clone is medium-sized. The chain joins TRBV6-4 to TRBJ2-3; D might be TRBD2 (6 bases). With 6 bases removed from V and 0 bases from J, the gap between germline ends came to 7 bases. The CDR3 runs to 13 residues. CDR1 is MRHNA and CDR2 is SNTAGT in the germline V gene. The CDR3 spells CASSRESTDTQYF. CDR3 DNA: TGTGCCAGCAGCCGGGAGAGCACAGATACGCAGTATTTT.

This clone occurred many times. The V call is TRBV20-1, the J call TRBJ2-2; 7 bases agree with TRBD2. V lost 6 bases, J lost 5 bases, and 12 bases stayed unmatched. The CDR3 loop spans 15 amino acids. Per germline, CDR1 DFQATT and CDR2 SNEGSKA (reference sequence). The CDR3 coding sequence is TGCAGTGCCAGGACTGGCGGGAGTTATACCGGGGAGCTGTTTTTT. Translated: CSARTGGSYTGELFF.

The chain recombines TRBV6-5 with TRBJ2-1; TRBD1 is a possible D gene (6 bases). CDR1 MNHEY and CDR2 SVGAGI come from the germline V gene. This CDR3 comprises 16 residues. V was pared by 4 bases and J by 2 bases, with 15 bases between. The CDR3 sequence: CASSSGLGGAYNEQFF. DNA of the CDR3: TGTGCCAGCAGTTCCGGCCTAGGGGGTGCCTACAATGAGCAGTTCTTC.

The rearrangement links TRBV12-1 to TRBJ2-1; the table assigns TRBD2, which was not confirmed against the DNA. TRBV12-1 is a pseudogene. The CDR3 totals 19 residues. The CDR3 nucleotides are TGTGCCAGCTCACTCAAAGGGGGGTCGGGACTAGCGGGAATCAATGAGCAGTTCTTC. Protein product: CASSLKGGSGLAGINEQFF.

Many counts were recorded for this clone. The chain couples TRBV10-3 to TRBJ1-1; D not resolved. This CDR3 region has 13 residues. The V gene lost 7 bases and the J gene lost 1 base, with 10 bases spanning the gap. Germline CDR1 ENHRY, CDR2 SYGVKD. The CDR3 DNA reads TGTGCCATCACTATTGGGCAGAACACTGAAGCTTTCTTT. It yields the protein CAITIGQNTEAFF.

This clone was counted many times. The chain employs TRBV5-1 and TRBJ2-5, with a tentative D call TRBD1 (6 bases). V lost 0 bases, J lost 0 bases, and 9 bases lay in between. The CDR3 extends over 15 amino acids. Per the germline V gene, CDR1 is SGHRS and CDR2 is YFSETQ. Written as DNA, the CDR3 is TGCGCCAGCAGCTTGGTAGGACAGTACCAAGAGACCCAGTACTTC. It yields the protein CASSLVGQYQETQYF.

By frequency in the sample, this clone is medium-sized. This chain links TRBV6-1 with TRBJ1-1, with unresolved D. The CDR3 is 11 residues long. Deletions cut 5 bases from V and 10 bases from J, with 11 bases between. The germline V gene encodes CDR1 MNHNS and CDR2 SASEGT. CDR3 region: CASSPNTGAFF. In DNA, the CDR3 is TGTGCCAGCAGTCCCAATACGGGAGCTTTCTTT.

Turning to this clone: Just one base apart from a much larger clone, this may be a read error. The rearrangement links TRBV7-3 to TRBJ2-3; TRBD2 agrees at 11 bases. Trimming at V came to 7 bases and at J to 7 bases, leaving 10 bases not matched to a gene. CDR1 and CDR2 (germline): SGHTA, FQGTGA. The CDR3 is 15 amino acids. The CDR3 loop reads CASIPYSGGANTQYF. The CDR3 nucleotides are TGTGCCAGCATCCCATATAGCGGGGGGGCCAATACGCAGTATTTT.

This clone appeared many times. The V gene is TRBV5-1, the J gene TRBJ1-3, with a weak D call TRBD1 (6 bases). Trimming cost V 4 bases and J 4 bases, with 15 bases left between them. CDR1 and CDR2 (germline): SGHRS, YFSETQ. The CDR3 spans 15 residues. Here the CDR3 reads CASSVTGYRGNTIYF. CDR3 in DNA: TGCGCCAGCAGCGTAACAGGGTATCGGGGAAACACCATATATTTT.

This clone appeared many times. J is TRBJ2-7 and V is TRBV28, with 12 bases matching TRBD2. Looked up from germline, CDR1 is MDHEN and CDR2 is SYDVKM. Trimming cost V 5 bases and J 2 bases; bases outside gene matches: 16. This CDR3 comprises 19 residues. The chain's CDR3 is CASSLRLAGANSPTYEQYF. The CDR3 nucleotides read TGTGCCAGCAGTCTGCGACTAGCGGGGGCCAACTCTCCTACCTACGAGCAGTACTTC.